What follows is one T cell receptor (beta chain) and its context. No antigen is known for it. No clone much larger than this one lies a single base away; base qualities are absent. This specimen comes from a study of blood T cell repertoires in COVID-19 (dated by TCRdb to 2018 to 2020). At the level of the whole study: Samples covering the acute and convalescent phases of COVID-19 were provided by collaborators in the United States, Italy and Spain. The sample metadata nearly always contained a de-identified subject ID, COVID-19 status, age in years and sex. Where available, HLA class I and class II types were obtained from metadata supplied by the sample provider rather than from assay-based typing. The repertoires were made available in a free public database intended to serve as a resource for research on the immune response to SARS-CoV-2. The dataset comprised deeply sampled blood TCRbeta repertoires from subjects exposed to, actively infected with, or recovered from COVID-19. The samples were drawn from the first 160 participants of the ongoing ImmuneRACE study and from 1,254 subjects provided by 6 global collaborators. The material from the prospective study consisted of cDNA or gDNA derived from T cells, B-cell-depleted T cells, or PBMCs.

The germline V gene sets CDR1 to MNHEY and CDR2 to SVGAGI. The CDR3 sequence holds 15 residues, the cysteine and phenylalanine included. The CDR3 DNA has 45 bases and is translated from base 1. The germline ends are 19 bases apart after V is trimmed by 10 bases and J by 0 bases. Summary of the overall study and its limitations: How much clinical and demographic metadata was included differed by source and by participant, and the metadata was provided uncurated.

TCRbeta CDR3 regions were amplified from genomic DNA using the immunoSEQ Assay, a bias-controlled multiplex PCR. The original methods were these. The number of nucleated cells in each sample was estimated by amplification of reference gene primers within the assay. To quantify the absolute abundance of each unique TCRbeta CDR3 rearrangement, sequence reads were collapsed and filtered. For each sample, productive Simpson clonality was calculated by taking the square root of Simpson's diversity index across productive rearrangements. This is the immuneACCESS table as TCRdb keeps it, with only in-frame sequences that have V and J called. A part of the clones is gone; compared with another copy, unresolved V genes explain less than half, and the rest is unexplained. V and J calls and clone size are given by that table; D and trimming were obtained from the DNA. The sample profile shows tens of thousands of clones; 65% to 85% of them were found once. Clones ranked in the top ten supply around half of the sample.

Participants in the prospective study were enrolled through a virtual design, were aged about 18 to 100 years, and lived in approximately 24 United States geographic areas. Cohort assignment in the prospective study relied on participant-reported clinical history from a screening survey and a study questionnaire. Exposed participants were defined as having been in contact with someone with a PCR-confirmed or clinician-diagnosed COVID-19 case within 2 weeks of study entry. Mobile phlebotomists in the prospective study collected whole blood, serum and a nasopharyngeal or oropharyngeal swab from every participant. Over a roughly two-month period, participants in the prospective study had the option of providing additional blood draws and questionnaires. Before DNA extraction, blood samples from the prospective study were shipped at room temperature or frozen.

The sequence was obtained from a woman aged 55 to 70 who had been exposed to COVID-19. This chain joins TRBV6-5 to TRBJ2-7; TRBD1 might be the D gene, on 5 matching bases. The sample was PBMCs or T cells enriched from blood (not recorded which). The DNA reads TGTGCCACGGCCCCCGACAGATTTAACTCCTACGAGCAGTACTTC. Its amino acids are CATAPDRFNSYEQYF.